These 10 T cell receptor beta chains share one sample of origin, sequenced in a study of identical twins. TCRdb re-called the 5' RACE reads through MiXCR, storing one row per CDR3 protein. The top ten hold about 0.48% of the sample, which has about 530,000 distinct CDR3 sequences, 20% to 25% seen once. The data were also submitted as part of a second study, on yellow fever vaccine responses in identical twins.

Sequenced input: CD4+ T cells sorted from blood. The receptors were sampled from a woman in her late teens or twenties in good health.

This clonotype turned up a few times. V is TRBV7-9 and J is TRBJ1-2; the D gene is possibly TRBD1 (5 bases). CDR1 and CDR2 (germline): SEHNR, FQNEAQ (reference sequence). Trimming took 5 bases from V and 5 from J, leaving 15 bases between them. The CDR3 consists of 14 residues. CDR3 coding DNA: TGTGCCAGCAGCCTGATAGACAGTCCTTATGGCTACACCTTC. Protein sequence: CASSLIDSPYGYTF.

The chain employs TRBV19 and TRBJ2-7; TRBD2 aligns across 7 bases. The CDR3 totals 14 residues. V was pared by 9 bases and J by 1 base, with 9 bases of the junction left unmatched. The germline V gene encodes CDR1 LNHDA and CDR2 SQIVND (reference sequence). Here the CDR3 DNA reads TGTGCCAGCCAACGGGGAGCGGGATCCTACGAGCAGTACTTC. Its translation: CASQRGAGSYEQYF.

The CDR3 DNA reads TGTGCCAGCAGCAGAGGGACAGCAAATAATTCACCCCTCCACTTT. The encoded protein is CASSRGTANNSPLHF. The chain links TRBV7-9 to TRBJ1-6; 7 bases are shared with TRBD1. Looked up from germline, CDR1 is SEHNR and CDR2 is FQNEAQ (reference sequence). Trimming removed 5 bases from V and 5 bases from J; junction bases left unmatched: 6. The CDR3 runs 15 residues.

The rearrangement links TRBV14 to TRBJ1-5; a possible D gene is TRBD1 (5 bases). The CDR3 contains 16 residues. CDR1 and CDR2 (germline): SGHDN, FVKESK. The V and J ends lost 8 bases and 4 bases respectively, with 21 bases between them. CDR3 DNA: TGTGCCAGCCCAACCAAATACCCACAGGCGAATCAGCCCCAGCATTTT. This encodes CASPTKYPQANQPQHF.

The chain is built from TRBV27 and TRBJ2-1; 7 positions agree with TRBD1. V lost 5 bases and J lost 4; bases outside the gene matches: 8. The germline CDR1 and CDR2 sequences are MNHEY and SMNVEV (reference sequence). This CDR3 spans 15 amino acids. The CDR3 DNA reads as TGTGCCAGCAGTAGAAAAAGGGACAGTTACAATGAGCAGTTCTTC. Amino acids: CASSRKRDSYNEQFF.

The CDR3, as DNA: TGTGCCAGCAGAAGGGCCTTCAGCTCCTACGAGCAGTACTTC. Translating gives CASRRAFSSYEQYF. This sequence joins TRBV28 and TRBJ2-7; the D is unclear. V lost 6 bases and J lost 0, with 12 bases in between. The CDR3 runs 14 residues. Germline loops: CDR1 MDHEN, CDR2 SYDVKM.

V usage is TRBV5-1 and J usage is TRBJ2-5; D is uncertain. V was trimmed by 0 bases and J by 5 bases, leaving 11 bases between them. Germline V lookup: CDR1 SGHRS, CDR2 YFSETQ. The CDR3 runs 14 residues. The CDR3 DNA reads TGCGCCAGCAGCTTGGTCGCGTTCCAGGAGACCCAGTACTTC. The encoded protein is CASSLVAFQETQYF.

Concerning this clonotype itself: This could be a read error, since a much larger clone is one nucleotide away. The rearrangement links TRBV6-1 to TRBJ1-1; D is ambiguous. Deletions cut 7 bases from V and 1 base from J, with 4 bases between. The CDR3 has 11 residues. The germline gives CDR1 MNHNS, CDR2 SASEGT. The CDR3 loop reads CASTWNTEAFF. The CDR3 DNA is TGTGCCAGCACCTGGAACACTGAAGCTTTCTTT.

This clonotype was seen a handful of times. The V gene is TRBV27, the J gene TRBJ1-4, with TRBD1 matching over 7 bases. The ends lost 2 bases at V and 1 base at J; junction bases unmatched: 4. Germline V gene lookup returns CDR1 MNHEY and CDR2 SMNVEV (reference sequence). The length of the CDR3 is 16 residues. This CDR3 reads CASSLRTGVTNEKLFF. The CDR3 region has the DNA TGTGCCAGCAGTTTACGAACAGGGGTAACTAATGAAAAACTGTTTTTT. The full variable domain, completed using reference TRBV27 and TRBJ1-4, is EAQVTQNPRYLITVTGKKLTVTCSQNMNHEYMSWYRQDPGLGLRQIYYSMNVEVTDKGDVPEGYKVSRKEKRNFPLILESPSPNQTSLYFCASSLRTGVTNEKLFFGSGTQLSVL.

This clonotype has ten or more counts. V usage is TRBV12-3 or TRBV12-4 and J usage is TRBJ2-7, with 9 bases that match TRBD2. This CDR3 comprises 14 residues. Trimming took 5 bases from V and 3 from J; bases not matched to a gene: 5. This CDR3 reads CASSPRLADYEQYF. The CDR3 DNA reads TGTGCCAGCAGTCCCCGACTAGCGGACTACGAGCAGTACTTC.